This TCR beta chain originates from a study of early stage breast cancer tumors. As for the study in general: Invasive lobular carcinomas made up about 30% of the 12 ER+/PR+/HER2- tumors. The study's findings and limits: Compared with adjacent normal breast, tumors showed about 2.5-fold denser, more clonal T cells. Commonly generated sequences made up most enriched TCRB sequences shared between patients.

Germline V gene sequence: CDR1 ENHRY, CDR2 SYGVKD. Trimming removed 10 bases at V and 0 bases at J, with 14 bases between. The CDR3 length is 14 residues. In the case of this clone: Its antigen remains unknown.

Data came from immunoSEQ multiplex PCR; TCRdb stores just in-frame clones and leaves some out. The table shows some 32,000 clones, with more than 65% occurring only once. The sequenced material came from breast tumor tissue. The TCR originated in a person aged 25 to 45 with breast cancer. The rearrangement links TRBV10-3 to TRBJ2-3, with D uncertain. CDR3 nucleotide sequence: TGTGCCACTTCCTTACCTCCGAGCACAGATACGCAGTATTTT. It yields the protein CATSLPPSTDTQYF.